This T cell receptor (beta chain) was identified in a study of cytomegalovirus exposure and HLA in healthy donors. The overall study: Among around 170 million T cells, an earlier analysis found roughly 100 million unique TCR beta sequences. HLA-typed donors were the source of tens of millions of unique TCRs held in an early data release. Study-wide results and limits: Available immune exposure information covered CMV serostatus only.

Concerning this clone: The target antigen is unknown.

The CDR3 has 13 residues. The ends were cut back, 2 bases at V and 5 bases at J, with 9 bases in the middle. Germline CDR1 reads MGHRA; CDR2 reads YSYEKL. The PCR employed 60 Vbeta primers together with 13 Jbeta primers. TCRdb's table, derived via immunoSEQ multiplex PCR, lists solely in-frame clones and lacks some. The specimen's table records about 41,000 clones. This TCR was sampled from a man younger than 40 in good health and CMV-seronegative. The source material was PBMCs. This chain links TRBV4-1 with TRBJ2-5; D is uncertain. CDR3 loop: CASSQLGRETQYF. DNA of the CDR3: TGCGCCAGCAGCCAACTAGGTCGGGAGACCCAGTACTTC.